This TCR beta chain originates from a study of response to subunit inactivated influenza vaccine. This clonotype was counted once. Its antigen is undetermined. Whole-study results and caveats: After each seasonal influenza vaccination, few new T cells are recruited, the authors suggested.

TCRdb recomputed calls from the RT-PCR reads with MiXCR, one row per CDR3 protein. This sample has a few hundred thousand distinct CDR3 sequences, with approximately 21% found just once. Trimming stripped 3 bases from V and 0 bases from J, with 20 bases between. Germline CDR1 is DFQATT and CDR2 is SNEGSKA (reference sequence). The CDR3 length is 18 residues. The origin of this receptor is a man between 50 and 69 years old who received an inactivated influenza vaccine. The sequencing used PBMCs from blood, collected less than 22 months after vaccination. This chain links TRBV20-1 with TRBJ2-2, with D perhaps TRBD1 or TRBD2 (5 bases each). The CDR3 nucleotides read TGCAGTGCTAGTCTTACCGGGACCCAGAGGGCGAACACCGGGGAGCTGTTTTTT. It translates to CSASLTGTQRANTGELFF.